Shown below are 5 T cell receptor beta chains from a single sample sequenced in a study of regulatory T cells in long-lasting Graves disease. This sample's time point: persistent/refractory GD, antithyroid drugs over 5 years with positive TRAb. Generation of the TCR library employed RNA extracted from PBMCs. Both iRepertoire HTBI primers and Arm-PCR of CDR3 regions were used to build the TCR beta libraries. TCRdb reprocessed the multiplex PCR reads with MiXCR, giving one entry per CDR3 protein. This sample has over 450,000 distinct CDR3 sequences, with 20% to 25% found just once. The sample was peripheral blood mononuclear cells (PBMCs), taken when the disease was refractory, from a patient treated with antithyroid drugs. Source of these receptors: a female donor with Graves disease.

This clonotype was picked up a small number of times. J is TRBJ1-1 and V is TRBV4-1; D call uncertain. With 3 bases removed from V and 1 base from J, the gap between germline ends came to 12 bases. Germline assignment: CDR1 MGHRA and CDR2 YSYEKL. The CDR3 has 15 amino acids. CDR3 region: CASSHVFSGNTEAFF. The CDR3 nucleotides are TGCGCCAGCAGCCACGTATTCTCAGGGAACACTGAAGCTTTCTTT.

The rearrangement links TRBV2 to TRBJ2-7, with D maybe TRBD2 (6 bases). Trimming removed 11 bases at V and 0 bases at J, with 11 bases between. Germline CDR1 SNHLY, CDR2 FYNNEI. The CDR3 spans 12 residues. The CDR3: CAGGSGSYEQYF. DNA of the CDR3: TGTGCCGGAGGGTCTGGCTCCTACGAGCAGTACTTC.

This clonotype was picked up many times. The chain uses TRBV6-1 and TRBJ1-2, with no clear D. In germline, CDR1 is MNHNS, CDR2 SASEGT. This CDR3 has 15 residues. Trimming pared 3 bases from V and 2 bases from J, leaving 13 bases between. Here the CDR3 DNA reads TGTGCCAGCAGTGAGAACTCCCCGGGGAACTATGGCTACACCTTC. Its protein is CASSENSPGNYGYTF.

As DNA, the CDR3 is TGTGCCAGCAGTGAGGCTAGCCCGACAGATACGCAGTATTTT. Its protein is CASSEASPTDTQYF. V gene TRBV2 combines with J gene TRBJ2-3; tentative D call: TRBD2 (5 bases). The CDR3 is made up of 14 amino acids. Germline V gene lookup returns CDR1 SNHLY and CDR2 FYNNEI. V lost 3 bases to trimming and J lost 3 bases, with 10 bases between them.

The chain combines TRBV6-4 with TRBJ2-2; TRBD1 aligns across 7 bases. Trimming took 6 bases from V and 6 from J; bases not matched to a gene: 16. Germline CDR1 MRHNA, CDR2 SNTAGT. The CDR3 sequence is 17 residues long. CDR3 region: CASRTPTGKVLAGELFF. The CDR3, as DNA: TGTGCCAGCAGGACCCCGACAGGGAAGGTCCTCGCCGGGGAGCTGTTTTTT.